The clone carrying this TCR beta chain has at least ten counts. What it recognizes is unknown. This specimen belongs to a study of T cell repertoires in cytomegalovirus infection. About the study: Public signatures in TCR beta pointed to CMV infection and matching HLA type.

Trimming stripped 1 base from V and 4 bases from J, with 5 bases between. The V gene's germline CDR1 is MDHEN and CDR2 SYDVKM. The CDR3 is made up of 12 amino acids. MiXCR, run by TCRdb on the reads, gives a single entry per CDR3 protein. The data show approximately 76,000 distinct CDR3 sequences, roughly 3.6% seen once. The study's findings and limits: Frequencies of public TCR beta families were cumulated, and this identified carriers of CMV plus the relevant HLA. In two of eight donors, the top clonotype was HLA-C-restricted CMV-specific.

The source is a human donor in good health (CMV status not recorded). Some clones in this sample may be carry-over from other donors' samples. V usage is TRBV28 and J usage is TRBJ2-7; D unclear. Sequenced: PBMCs. Written as DNA, the CDR3 is TGTGCCAGCAGTTTATCGGGTTACGAGCAGTACTTC. It translates to CASSLSGYEQYF.